This TCR beta chain was obtained from a study of blood T cell repertoires in COVID-19. Study at large: PBMCs, B-cell-depleted T cells, or T cells provided the cDNA or gDNA that made up the material.

Data came from immunoSEQ multiplex PCR; TCRdb stores just in-frame clones and leaves some out. The sample gives about 180,000 clones, 70% to 80% of which show up once; approximately 14% is in the top ten. The study drew participants aged roughly 18 to 95 years from fewer than 30 US areas. The study recruited exposed participants who had met a COVID-19 case within 2 weeks before entry. J lost 11 bases, V lost 0 bases, and 6 bases had no gene match. CDR3 size: 15 residues. CDR1 is SGDLS and CDR2 is YYNGEE in the germline V gene. The TCR comes from a man in his sixties who had been exposed to COVID-19. This sequence joins TRBV9 and TRBJ2-1; 12 bases match TRBD2. The sequenced sample consisted of PBMCs or T cells enriched from blood (not recorded which). The CDR3 DNA sequence: TGTGCCAGCAGCGTAGAACTAGCGGGAGGAGTAAAGCAGTTCTTC. This translates into CASSVELAGGVKQFF.